This T cell receptor (beta chain) was identified in a study of blood T cell repertoires in COVID-19. Study-level information: COVID-19 samples collected from the United States, Italy and Spain covered acute and convalescent phases.

Method: immunoSEQ multiplex PCR; TCRdb's copy keeps in-frame clones and lacks some. The sample has 150,000 to 200,000 clones; about 87% are singletons. V lost 3 bases to trimming and J lost 0 bases; unmatched junction nucleotides: 18. CDR1 and CDR2 (germline): SGHTA, FQGTGA. The CDR3 loop spans 21 amino acids. The receptor comes from a woman aged 18-35 years who had recovered from COVID-19. Source material: peripheral blood. The chain carries TRBV7-3 and TRBJ2-5; TRBD2 aligns across 11 bases. The CDR3 bases are TGTGCCAGCAGCTTCCTACGTTCCGGGACTAGCGGTATCAGGAACCAAGAGACCCAGTACTTC. This codes for CASSFLRSGTSGIRNQETQYF.